This T cell receptor beta chain came from a study of cytomegalovirus exposure and HLA in healthy donors. Looking at the study overall: Roughly 180 million T cells yielded 120 million or so unique TCR beta sequences, as an earlier analysis found.

The CDR3 spans 15 residues. The germline CDR1 and CDR2 sequences are SGDLS and YYNGEE. The ends lost 3 bases at V and 0 bases at J; junction bases unmatched: 6. Concerning this clone itself: Its antigen is undetermined.

Points from the study as a whole: Most TCR sequences were rare, but some public TCRs occurred in many donors.

The PCR used 60 Vbeta and 13 Jbeta primers. Assay used: immunoSEQ multiplex PCR; TCRdb lists only in-frame clones, some missing. The data hold about 140,000 clones, with 75% to 90% observed a single time. The sequence was collected from a woman aged 25 to 39 in good health and CMV-seronegative. This sequence joins TRBV9 and TRBJ2-7; TRBD2 agrees at 7 bases. The sample taken for sequencing was PBMCs. The DNA for the CDR3 is TGTGCCAGCAGCGCCACTAGCGCGATCTCCTACGAGCAGTACTTC. It yields the protein CASSATSAISYEQYF.